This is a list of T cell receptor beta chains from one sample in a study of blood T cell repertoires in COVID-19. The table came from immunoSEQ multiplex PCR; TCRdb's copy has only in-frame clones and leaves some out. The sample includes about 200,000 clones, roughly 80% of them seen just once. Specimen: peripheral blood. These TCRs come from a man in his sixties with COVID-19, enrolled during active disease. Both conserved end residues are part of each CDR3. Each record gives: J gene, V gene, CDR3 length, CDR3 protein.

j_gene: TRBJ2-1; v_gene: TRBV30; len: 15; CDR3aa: CAWSEQGSSYNEQFF
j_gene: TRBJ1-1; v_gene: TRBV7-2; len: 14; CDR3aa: CASSPQGGGTEAFF
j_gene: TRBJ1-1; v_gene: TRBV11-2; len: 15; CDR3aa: CASSQTMAGYTEAFF
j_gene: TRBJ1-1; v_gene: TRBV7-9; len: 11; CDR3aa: CASSLEVEAFF
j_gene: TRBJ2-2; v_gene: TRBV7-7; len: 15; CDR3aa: CASSYDRENTGELFF
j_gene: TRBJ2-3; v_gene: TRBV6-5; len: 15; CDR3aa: CASRSQGRGTDTQYF
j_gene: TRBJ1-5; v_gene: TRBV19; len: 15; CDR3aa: CASSIGDTIIQPQHF
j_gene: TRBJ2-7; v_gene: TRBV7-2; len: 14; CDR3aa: CASSFDRGLNEQYF
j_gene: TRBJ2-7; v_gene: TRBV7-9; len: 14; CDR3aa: CASSVGTGDYEQYF
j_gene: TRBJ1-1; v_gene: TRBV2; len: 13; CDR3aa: CASTRDKNTEAFF
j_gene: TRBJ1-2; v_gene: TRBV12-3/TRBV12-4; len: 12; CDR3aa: CASSFDRGGYTF
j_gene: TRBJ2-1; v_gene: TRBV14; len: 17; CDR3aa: CASSQEGGQGIYNEQFF
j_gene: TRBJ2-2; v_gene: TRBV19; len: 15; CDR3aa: CASSIGQGVGGELFF
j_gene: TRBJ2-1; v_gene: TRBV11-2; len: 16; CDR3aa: CASSLGLAGYYNEQFF
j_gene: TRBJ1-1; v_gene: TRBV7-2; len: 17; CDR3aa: CASSLLQARLLNTEAFF
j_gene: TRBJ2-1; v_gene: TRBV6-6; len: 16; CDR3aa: CASSSHTGSSYNEQFF
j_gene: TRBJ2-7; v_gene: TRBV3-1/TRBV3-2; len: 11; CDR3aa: CASSHVYEQYF
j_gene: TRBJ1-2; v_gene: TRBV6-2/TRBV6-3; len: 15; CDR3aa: CASSQQGASNYGYTF
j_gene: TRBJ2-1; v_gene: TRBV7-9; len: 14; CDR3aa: CASSLTGGGNEQFF
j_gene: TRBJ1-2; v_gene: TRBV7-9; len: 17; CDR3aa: CASSDPGTGAPVDGYTF
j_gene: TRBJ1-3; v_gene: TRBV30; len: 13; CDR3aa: CALGGESGNTIYF
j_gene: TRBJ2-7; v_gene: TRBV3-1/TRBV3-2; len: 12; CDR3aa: CASSQVQYEQYF
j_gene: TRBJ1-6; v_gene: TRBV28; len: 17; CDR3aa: CASSLWRVGWKNSPLHF
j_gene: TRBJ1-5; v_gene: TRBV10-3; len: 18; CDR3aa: CAISEQLPGTGSGQPQHF
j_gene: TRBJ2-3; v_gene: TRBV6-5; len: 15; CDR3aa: CASSYGRARTDTQYF
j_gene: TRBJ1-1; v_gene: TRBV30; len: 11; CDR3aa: CAWRWGAEAFF
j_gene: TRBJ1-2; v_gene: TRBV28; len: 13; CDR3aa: CASKSGAGGGYTF
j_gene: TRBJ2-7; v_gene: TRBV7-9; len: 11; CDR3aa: CASGLSYEQYF
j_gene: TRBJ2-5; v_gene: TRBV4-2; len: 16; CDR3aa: CASSQPGQGIQETQYF
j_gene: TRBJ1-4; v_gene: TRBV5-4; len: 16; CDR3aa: CASSLDPGLNLEKLFF
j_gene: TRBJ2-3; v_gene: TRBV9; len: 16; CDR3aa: CASSHSGSPSTDTQYF
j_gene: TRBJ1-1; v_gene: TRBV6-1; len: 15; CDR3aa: CASSEALGGRVEAFF
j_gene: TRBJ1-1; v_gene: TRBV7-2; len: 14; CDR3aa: CASRPEGWNTEAFF
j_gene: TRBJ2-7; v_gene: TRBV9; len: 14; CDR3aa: CASSVGQAIYEQYF
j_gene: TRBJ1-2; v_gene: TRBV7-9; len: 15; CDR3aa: CASSLDGTANYGYTF
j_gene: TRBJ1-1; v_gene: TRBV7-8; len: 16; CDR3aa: CASSLAWAGGNTEAFF
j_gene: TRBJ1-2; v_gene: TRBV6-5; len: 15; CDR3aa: CASSSILDRGYGYTF
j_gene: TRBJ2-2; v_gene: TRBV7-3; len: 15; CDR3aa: CASSIGQGNTGELFF
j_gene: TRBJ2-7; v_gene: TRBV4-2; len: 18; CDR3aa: CASSPSYLTSGGGYEQYF
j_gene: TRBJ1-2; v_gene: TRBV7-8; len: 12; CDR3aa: CATPGTGNGYTF
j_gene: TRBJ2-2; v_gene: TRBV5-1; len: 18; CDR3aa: CASSLPSGRASDTGELFF
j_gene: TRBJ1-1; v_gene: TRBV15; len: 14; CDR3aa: CATSKFGQNTEAFF
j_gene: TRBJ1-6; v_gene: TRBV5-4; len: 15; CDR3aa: CASSWTGGGNSPLHF
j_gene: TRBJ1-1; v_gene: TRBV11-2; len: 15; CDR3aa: CASSLLRGMNTEAFF
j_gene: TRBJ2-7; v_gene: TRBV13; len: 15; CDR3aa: CASSVVGQGFYEQYF
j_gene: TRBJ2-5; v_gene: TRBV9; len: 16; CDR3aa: CASSVGGTGRGETQYF
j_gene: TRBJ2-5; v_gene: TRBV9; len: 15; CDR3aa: CASSPGVGTQETQYF
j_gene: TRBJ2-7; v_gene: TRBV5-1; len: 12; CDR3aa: CASSLGGDEQYF
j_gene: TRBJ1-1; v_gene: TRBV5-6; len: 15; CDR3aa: CASSVYRPGSTEAFF
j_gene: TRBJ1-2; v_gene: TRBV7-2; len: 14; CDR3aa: CASSAGQENYGYTF
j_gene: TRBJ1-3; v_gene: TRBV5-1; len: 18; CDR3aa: CASSRGGDRASSGNTIYF
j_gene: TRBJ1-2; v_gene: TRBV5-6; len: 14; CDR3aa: CASSDVRGNYGYTF
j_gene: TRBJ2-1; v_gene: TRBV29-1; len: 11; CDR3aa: CSDMTAREQFF
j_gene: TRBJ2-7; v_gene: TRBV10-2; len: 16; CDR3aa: CASSEWVAPKSYEQYF
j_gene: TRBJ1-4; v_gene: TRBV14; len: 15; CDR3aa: CASSQDAGRSEKLFF
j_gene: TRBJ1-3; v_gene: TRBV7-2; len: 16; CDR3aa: CASSPRRPDSGNTIYF
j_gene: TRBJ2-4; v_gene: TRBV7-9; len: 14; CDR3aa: CASSFGQFKNIQYF
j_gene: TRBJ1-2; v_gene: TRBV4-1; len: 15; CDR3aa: CASSQVFTGEYGYTF
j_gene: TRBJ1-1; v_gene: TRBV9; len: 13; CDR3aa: CASSNNAQGEAFF
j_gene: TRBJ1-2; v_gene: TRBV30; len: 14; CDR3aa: CAWSLGFPGEGYTF